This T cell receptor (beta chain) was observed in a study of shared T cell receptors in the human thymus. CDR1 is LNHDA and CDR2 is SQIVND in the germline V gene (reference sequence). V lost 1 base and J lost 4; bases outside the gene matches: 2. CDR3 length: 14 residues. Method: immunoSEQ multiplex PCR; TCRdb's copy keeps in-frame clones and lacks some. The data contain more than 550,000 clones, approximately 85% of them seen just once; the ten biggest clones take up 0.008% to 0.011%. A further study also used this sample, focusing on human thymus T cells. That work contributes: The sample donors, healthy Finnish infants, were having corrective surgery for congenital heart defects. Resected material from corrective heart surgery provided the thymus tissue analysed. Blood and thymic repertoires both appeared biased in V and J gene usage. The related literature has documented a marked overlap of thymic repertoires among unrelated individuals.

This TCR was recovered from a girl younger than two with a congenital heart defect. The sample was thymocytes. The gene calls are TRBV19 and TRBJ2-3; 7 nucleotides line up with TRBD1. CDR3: CASSIGQGPDTQYF. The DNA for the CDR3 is TGTGCCAGTAGTATAGGACAGGGCCCAGATACGCAGTATTTT.